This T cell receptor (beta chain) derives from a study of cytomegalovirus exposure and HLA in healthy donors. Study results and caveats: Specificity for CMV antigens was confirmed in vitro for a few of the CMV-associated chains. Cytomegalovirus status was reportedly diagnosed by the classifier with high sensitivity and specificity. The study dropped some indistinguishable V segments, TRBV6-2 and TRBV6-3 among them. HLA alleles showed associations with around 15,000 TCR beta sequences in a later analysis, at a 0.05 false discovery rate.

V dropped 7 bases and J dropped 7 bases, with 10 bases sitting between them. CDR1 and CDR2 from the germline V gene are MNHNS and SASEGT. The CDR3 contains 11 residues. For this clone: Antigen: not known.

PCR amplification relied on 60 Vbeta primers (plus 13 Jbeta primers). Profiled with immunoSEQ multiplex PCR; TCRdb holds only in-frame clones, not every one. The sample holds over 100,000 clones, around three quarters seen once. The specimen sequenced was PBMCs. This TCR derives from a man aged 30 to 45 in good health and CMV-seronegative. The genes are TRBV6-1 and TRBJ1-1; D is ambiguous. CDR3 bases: TGTGCCAGCACCCTACGAGATGAAGCTTTCTTT. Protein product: CASTLRDEAFF.